The sequence of this T cell receptor beta chain was determined in a study of OX40 agonist ivuxolimab in advanced cancers. Study context: The treatment was a fully human IgG2 OX40 agonist, ivuxolimab.

V lost 2 bases and J 1 base, leaving 12 bases between the germline ends. The germline CDR1 and CDR2 sequences are MRHNA and SNTAGT. The CDR3 length is 16 residues. General study points: Some nonresponders additionally presented with little normalized T-cell clonal expansion. No antigen was identified for the clonally expanded peripheral T cells.

This table comes from immunoSEQ multiplex PCR, and its TCRdb copy is limited to in-frame clones, with some not included. The sample carries about 53,000 clones, approximately 84% recorded once. As concerns this clone: Its antigen is currently unknown.

The origin of this receptor is an adult with an advanced solid tumor such as melanoma, head and neck, liver or kidney cancer. The specimen was CD4+ or CD8+ T cells sorted from blood, collected in a trial of the OX40 agonist ivuxolimab. This chain uses TRBV6-4 with TRBJ2-4; TRBD1 is a possible D gene (5 bases). The CDR3 bases are TGTGCCAGCAGTGACGTGGCAGGGCGGGCCAAAAACATTCAGTACTTC. Encoded protein: CASSDVAGRAKNIQYF.